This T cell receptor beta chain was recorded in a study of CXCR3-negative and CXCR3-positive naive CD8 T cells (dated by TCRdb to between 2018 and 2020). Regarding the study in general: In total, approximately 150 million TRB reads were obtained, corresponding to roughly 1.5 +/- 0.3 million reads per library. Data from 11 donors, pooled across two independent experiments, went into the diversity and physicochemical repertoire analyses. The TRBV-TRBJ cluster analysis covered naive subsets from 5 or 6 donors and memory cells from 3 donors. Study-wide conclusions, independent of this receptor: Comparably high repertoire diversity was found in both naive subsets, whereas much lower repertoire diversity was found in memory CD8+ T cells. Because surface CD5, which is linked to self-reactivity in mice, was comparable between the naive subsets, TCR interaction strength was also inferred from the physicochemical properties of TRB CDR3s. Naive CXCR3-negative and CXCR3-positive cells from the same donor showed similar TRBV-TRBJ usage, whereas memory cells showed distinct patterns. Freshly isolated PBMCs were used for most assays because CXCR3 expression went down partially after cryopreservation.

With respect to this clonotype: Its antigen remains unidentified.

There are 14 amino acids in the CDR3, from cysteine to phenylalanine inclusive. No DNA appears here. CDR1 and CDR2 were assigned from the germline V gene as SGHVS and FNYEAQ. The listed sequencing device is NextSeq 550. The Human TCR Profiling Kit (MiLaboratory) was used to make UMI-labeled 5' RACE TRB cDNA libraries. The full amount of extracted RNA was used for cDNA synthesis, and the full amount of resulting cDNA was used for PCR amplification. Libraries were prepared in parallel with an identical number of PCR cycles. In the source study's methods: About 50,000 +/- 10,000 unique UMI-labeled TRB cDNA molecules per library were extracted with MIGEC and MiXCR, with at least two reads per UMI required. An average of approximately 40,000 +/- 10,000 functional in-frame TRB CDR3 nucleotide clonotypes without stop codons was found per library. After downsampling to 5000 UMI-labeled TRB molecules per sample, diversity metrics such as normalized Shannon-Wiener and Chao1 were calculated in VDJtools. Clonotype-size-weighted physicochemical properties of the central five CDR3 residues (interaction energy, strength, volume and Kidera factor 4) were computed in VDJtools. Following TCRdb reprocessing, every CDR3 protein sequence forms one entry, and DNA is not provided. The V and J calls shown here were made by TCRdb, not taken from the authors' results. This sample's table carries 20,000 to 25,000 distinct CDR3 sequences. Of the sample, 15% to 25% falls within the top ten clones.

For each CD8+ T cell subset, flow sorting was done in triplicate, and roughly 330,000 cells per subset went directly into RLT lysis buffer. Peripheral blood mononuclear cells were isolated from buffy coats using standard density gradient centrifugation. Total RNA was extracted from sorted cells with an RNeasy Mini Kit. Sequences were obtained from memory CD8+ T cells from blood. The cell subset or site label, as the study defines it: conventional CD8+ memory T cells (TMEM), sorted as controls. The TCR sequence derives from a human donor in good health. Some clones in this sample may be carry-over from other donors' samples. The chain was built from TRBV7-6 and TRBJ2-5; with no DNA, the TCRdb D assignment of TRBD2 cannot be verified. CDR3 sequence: CASSQRASGETQYF.